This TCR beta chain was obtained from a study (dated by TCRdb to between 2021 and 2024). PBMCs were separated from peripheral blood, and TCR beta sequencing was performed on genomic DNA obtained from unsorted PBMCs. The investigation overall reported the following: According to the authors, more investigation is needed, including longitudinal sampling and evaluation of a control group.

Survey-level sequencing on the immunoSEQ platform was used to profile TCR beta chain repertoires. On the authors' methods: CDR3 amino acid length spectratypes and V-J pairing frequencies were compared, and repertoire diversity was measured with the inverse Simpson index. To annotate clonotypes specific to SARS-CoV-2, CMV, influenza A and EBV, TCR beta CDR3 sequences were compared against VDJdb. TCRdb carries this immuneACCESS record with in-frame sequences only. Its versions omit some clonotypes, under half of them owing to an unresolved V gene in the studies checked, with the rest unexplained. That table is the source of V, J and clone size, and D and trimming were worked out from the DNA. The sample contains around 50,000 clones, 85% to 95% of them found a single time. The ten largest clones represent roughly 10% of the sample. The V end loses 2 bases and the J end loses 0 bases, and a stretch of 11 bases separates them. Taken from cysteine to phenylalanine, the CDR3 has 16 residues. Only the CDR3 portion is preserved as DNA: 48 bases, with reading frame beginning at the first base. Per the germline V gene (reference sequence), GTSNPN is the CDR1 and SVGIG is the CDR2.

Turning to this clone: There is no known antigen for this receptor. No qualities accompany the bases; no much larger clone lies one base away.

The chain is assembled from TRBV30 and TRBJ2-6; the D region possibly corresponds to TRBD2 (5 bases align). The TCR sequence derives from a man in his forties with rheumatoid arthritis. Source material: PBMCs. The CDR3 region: CAWSLGLSSGANVLTF. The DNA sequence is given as TGTGCCTGGAGTCTTGGACTGAGCTCTGGGGCCAACGTCCTGACTTTC.